This TCR beta chain appears in the sequencing data of a study of blood T cell repertoires in COVID-19. Study-level background: Researchers got acute and convalescent COVID-19 samples from the United States, Italy and Spain. In each case, the material was cDNA or gDNA derived from T cells, B-cell-depleted T cells, or PBMCs.

Germline CDR1 SNHLY, CDR2 FYNNEI. The CDR3 has 13 amino acids. V was pared by 6 bases and J by 6 bases, with 5 bases of the junction left unmatched. Data came from immunoSEQ multiplex PCR; TCRdb stores just in-frame clones and leaves some out. The table shows under 200,000 clones, with just under 85% occurring only once. This receptor was identified in a woman of 80 years or more with COVID-19, enrolled during active disease. The rearrangement links TRBV2 to TRBJ1-5; the match to TRBD1 covers 7 bases. The sample consisted of peripheral blood. The CDR3, as DNA: TGTGCCAGCAGGACAGGGCCGGGTCAGCCCCAGCATTTT. Its translation: CASRTGPGQPQHF.